This is a list of T cell receptor beta chains from one sample in a study of blood T cells in healthy people across ages. A single record per CDR3 protein comes from TCRdb applying MiXCR to the 5' RACE reads. Among about 600,000 distinct CDR3 sequences listed, 45% to 55% were seen once. The sample was blood. All receptors come from a man older than 75 in good health. Each CDR3 is given with its conserved first and last residue. The D gene is left open where the match is weak. Rows may omit the clone size; those that give it use once, few, many or a size class.

J gene: TRBJ2-7; D gene: NA; clone size: many; V gene: TRBV6-5; CDR3 protein: CASSYSPYGTYEQYF; CDR3 DNA: TGTGCCAGCAGTTACTCGCCCTACGGAACCTACGAGCAGTACTTC
J gene: TRBJ1-5; D gene: TRBD1; clone size: NA; V gene: TRBV24-1; CDR3 protein: CATSDQRTGFWQPQHF; CDR3 DNA: TGTGCCACCAGTGACCAGAGGACAGGGTTTTGGCAGCCCCAGCATTTT
J gene: TRBJ2-6; D gene: NA; clone size: NA; V gene: TRBV29-1; CDR3 protein: CSVESGGSGANVLTF; CDR3 DNA: TGCAGCGTTGAATCTGGTGGCTCTGGGGCCAACGTCCTGACTTTC
J gene: TRBJ2-5; D gene: NA; clone size: few; V gene: TRBV12-3/TRBV12-4; CDR3 protein: CASNRRTFRETQYF; CDR3 DNA: TGTGCCAGCAATAGACGGACCTTCAGGGAGACCCAGTACTTC
J gene: TRBJ2-3; D gene: TRBD1; clone size: few; V gene: TRBV24-1; CDR3 protein: CATSAGGIDTQYF; CDR3 DNA: TGTGCCACCAGTGCAGGGGGAATAGATACGCAGTATTTT
J gene: TRBJ2-7; D gene: NA; clone size: NA; V gene: TRBV18; CDR3 protein: CASSPQTRYEQYF; CDR3 DNA: TGTGCCAGCTCACCCCAAACACGCTACGAGCAGTACTTC
J gene: TRBJ2-5; D gene: NA; clone size: NA; V gene: TRBV29-1; CDR3 protein: CSVVLGEETQYF; CDR3 DNA: TGCAGCGTTGTGCTGGGTGAAGAGACCCAGTACTTC
J gene: TRBJ2-7; D gene: NA; clone size: NA; V gene: TRBV30; CDR3 protein: CAWSYGRQGCEQYF; CDR3 DNA: TGTGCCTGGAGTTACGGGAGGCAGGGGTGCGAGCAGTACTTC
J gene: TRBJ2-1; D gene: NA; clone size: many; V gene: TRBV6-6; CDR3 protein: CASILTGANTEQFF; CDR3 DNA: TGTGCCAGCATATTGACTGGAGCAAACACTGAGCAGTTCTTC
J gene: TRBJ2-7; D gene: TRBD2; clone size: few; V gene: TRBV4-3; CDR3 protein: CASSPTGLPAGGPTYEQYF; CDR3 DNA: TGCGCCAGCAGCCCAACCGGACTTCCAGCGGGAGGGCCGACCTACGAGCAGTACTTC
J gene: TRBJ2-3; D gene: TRBD2; clone size: few; V gene: TRBV10-3; CDR3 protein: CAISAGGSADTQYF; CDR3 DNA: TGTGCCATCAGTGCCGGGGGGAGCGCAGATACGCAGTATTTT
J gene: TRBJ1-2; D gene: NA; clone size: NA; V gene: TRBV7-9; CDR3 protein: CASSLGAGTINYGYTF; CDR3 DNA: TGTGCCAGCAGCTTAGGAGCAGGGACCATTAACTATGGCTACACCTTC
J gene: TRBJ2-1; D gene: TRBD2; clone size: NA; V gene: TRBV9; CDR3 protein: CASSLDRAGVVNEQFF; CDR3 DNA: TGTGCCAGCAGCTTAGATAGAGCGGGAGTCGTAAATGAGCAGTTCTTC